The rows below give T cell receptor beta chains drawn from one sample of a study of regulatory T cells in long-lasting Graves disease. Each CDR3 protein gets one entry after TCRdb re-called the multiplex PCR reads with MiXCR. Of about 400,000 distinct CDR3 sequences listed, about 16% are singletons. This material consisted of peripheral blood mononuclear cells (PBMCs), taken at new diagnosis, from a patient treated with antithyroid drugs. These TCRs come from a female donor with Graves disease. Both conserved end residues are part of each CDR3. D genes are given only for firm matches. Expanded clones are given a class, and other clones once, few, many or no size at all.

V: TRBV7-9; size: many; J: TRBJ2-2; D: TRBD1; CDR3: CASSLGTGAGELFF; DNA: TGTGCCAGCAGCTTGGGGACAGGAGCCGGGGAGCTGTTTTTT
V: TRBV30; size: NA; J: TRBJ2-2; D: TRBD1; CDR3: CAWLDRDRGNTGELFF; DNA: TGTGCCTGGTTAGATCGAGACAGGGGAAACACCGGGGAGCTGTTTTTT
V: TRBV7-3; size: few; J: TRBJ2-1; D: TRBD2; CDR3: CASSRVAGEGVEQFF; DNA: TGTGCCAGCAGCAGGGTAGCGGGAGAGGGTGTTGAGCAGTTCTTC
V: TRBV2; size: once; J: TRBJ1-2; D: NA; CDR3: CASQTLGGYTF; DNA: TGTGCCAGCCAAACGTTGGGTGGCTACACCTTC
V: TRBV28; size: few; J: TRBJ2-7; D: TRBD2; CDR3: CASSFPSGGDSYEQYF; DNA: TGTGCCAGCAGTTTCCCCAGCGGGGGTGACTCCTACGAGCAGTACTTC
V: TRBV25-1; size: NA; J: TRBJ1-2; D: NA; CDR3: CASSEYNSYTF; DNA: TGTGCCAGCAGTGAATATAATAGCTACACCTTC
V: TRBV19; size: NA; J: TRBJ1-2; D: TRBD1; CDR3: CAASTGGPLNYGYTF; DNA: TGTGCCGCGTCGACAGGGGGCCCACTCAACTATGGCTACACCTTC
V: TRBV27; size: many; J: TRBJ2-1; D: NA; CDR3: CASSFSSYNEQFF; DNA: TGCGCCAGCAGCTTTAGCTCCTACAATGAGCAGTTCTTC
V: TRBV9; size: many; J: TRBJ1-1; D: NA; CDR3: CASSVSQGAEAFF; DNA: TGTGCCAGCAGCGTTTCGCAGGGCGCTGAAGCTTTCTTT
V: TRBV5-1; size: many; J: TRBJ1-1; D: NA; CDR3: CASRRETVGLTEAFF; DNA: TGCGCCAGCAGGAGGGAGACAGTGGGGCTCACTGAAGCTTTCTTT
V: TRBV11-2; size: NA; J: TRBJ2-5; D: TRBD2; CDR3: CASSLDRWSSSGRHQETQYF; DNA: TGTGCCAGCAGCTTAGATAGGTGGTCCTCTAGCGGGAGGCACCAAGAGACCCAGTACTTC
V: TRBV28; size: many; J: TRBJ1-1; D: TRBD1; CDR3: CASSSPGGRHTEAFF; DNA: TGTGCCAGCAGTTCACCAGGGGGTCGGCACACTGAAGCTTTCTTT
V: TRBV29-1; size: many; J: TRBJ1-1; D: NA; CDR3: CSVGVSGGSAFF; DNA: TGCAGCGTTGGTGTGTCGGGGGGTAGCGCTTTCTTT
V: TRBV7-9; size: many; J: TRBJ2-3; D: NA; CDR3: CASSLLQDTDTQYF; DNA: TGTGCCAGCAGCTTATTACAGGACACAGATACGCAGTATTTT
V: TRBV7-6; size: many; J: TRBJ1-1; D: NA; CDR3: CASSLAGTGTEAFF; DNA: TGTGCCAGCAGCTTAGCGGGGACGGGCACTGAAGCTTTCTTT
V: TRBV24-1; size: many; J: TRBJ2-4; D: NA; CDR3: CATSDPRSGPQNIQYF; DNA: TGTGCCACCAGTGATCCCCGATCAGGCCCCCAAAACATTCAGTACTTC